The rows below give T cell receptor beta chains drawn from one sample of a study of technical replicates of blood from a few donors. Sequencing was performed with immunoSEQ multiplex PCR; in TCRdb, only in-frame clones are kept and a portion is missing. The sample yields 50,000 to 70,000 clones, 93% seen once. The sample was PBMCs. These receptors all come from a human donor in good health. Some clones in this sample may be carry-over from other donors' samples. Each CDR3 is given with its conserved first and last residue. The D gene is left open where the match is weak. A row's size may be missing; if present it is once, few, many or a size class.

V gene: TRBV25-1
clone size: .
J gene: TRBJ2-7
D gene: TRBD2
CDR3 DNA: TGTGCCAGCACCCAACTTAGCGGGGTAACCTACGAGCAGTACTTC
CDR3 protein: CASTQLSGVTYEQYF

V gene: TRBV4-2
clone size: .
J gene: TRBJ2-3
D gene: TRBD2
CDR3 DNA: TGTGCCAGCAGCCAAGGGGCTAGCGGGAGCCCCCAGGCAGATACGCAGTATTTT
CDR3 protein: CASSQGASGSPQADTQYF

V gene: TRBV27
clone size: .
J gene: TRBJ1-6
D gene: .
CDR3 DNA: TGTGCCAGCAGTTTCGCAGGGTCTTCACCCCTCCACTTT
CDR3 protein: CASSFAGSSPLHF

V gene: TRBV5-1
clone size: .
J gene: TRBJ2-3
D gene: TRBD2
CDR3 DNA: TGCGCCAGCAGCTTTACCGGGGGGGCCATAGATACGCAGTATTTT
CDR3 protein: CASSFTGGAIDTQYF

V gene: TRBV4-3
clone size: once
J gene: TRBJ2-1
D gene: .
CDR3 DNA: TGCGCCAGCAGCCTCGACTTTGGCCCAATATACAATGAGCAGTTCTTC
CDR3 protein: CASSLDFGPIYNEQFF

V gene: TRBV30
clone size: .
J gene: TRBJ1-4
D gene: .
CDR3 DNA: TGTGCCTGGGGCAGGGCTAATGAAAAACTGTTTTTT
CDR3 protein: CAWGRANEKLFF

V gene: TRBV19
clone size: .
J gene: TRBJ1-2
D gene: TRBD1
CDR3 DNA: TGTGCCAGTAGTAAAGAACCGGGACAGCGTTATGGCTACACCTTC
CDR3 protein: CASSKEPGQRYGYTF

V gene: TRBV4-1
clone size: .
J gene: TRBJ2-2
D gene: .
CDR3 DNA: TGCGCCAGCCGAACTAGCTTGGTTCGGGATTCCACCGGGGAGCTGTTTTTT
CDR3 protein: CASRTSLVRDSTGELFF

V gene: TRBV5-1
clone size: .
J gene: TRBJ2-3
D gene: .
CDR3 DNA: TGCGCCAGCAAGAAGAGTACAGATACGCAGTATTTT
CDR3 protein: CASKKSTDTQYF

V gene: TRBV6-6
clone size: .
J gene: TRBJ2-1
D gene: TRBD1
CDR3 DNA: TGTGCCAGCAGTTACAGGACAGGGTACATCTACAATGAGCAGTTCTTC
CDR3 protein: CASSYRTGYIYNEQFF

V gene: TRBV5-5
clone size: once
J gene: TRBJ2-3
D gene: TRBD1
CDR3 DNA: TGTGCCAGCAGCTTGAGGACAGGGGGGACGTCAGATACGCAGTATTTT
CDR3 protein: CASSLRTGGTSDTQYF

V gene: TRBV7-3
clone size: .
J gene: TRBJ2-1
D gene: TRBD2
CDR3 DNA: TGTGCCAGCAGCTTAGGGACTAGCGGGAGTATGAAGCAGTTCTTC
CDR3 protein: CASSLGTSGSMKQFF

V gene: TRBV6-1
clone size: .
J gene: TRBJ1-5
D gene: .
CDR3 DNA: TGTGCTGGGGGGGACGGAGAGACCCATCAGCCCCAGCATTTT
CDR3 protein: CAGGDGETHQPQHF

V gene: TRBV5-5
clone size: .
J gene: TRBJ1-1
D gene: TRBD1
CDR3 DNA: TGTGCCAGCAGCTTCACAGGGGGCGCAGGCACTGAAGCTTTCTTT
CDR3 protein: CASSFTGGAGTEAFF

V gene: TRBV2
clone size: .
J gene: TRBJ2-5
D gene: TRBD2
CDR3 DNA: TGTGCCAGCAGTAAAGAGCGGGAGGGCCGATCAGCGACCCAGTACTTC
CDR3 protein: CASSKEREGRSATQYF

V gene: TRBV25-1
clone size: once
J gene: TRBJ2-1
D gene: TRBD2
CDR3 DNA: TGTGCCAGCAGTGAAAGGGGCGGGAGGAGCTCCTACAATGAGCAGTTCTTC
CDR3 protein: CASSERGGRSSYNEQFF

V gene: TRBV7-2
clone size: .
J gene: TRBJ2-2
D gene: TRBD1
CDR3 DNA: TGTGCCAGCAGCTTAGGATCAGGGGGCTCCACCGGGGAGCTGTTTTTT
CDR3 protein: CASSLGSGGSTGELFF

V gene: TRBV15
clone size: medium-sized
J gene: TRBJ2-7
D gene: TRBD1
CDR3 DNA: TGTGCCACCAGCAGAGGAGACAGGGGTCACGAGCAGTACTTC
CDR3 protein: CATSRGDRGHEQYF